One and the same sample provided the 28 T cell receptor beta chains below, sequenced in a study of blood T cell repertoires in COVID-19. Generated by immunoSEQ multiplex PCR, the TCRdb table keeps only in-frame clones and is missing some. The sample records about 120,000 clones, around 82% being singletons. Input material: peripheral blood. The receptors were sampled from a human donor in a cohort sampled during active COVID-19.

V and J are TRBV4-3 and TRBJ2-7; 10 bases align to TRBD1. The CDR3 covers 15 residues. With 5 bases clipped from V and 2 bases from J, the junction kept 6 bases outside the gene matches. Germline-derived CDR1 and CDR2 are LGHNA and YSLEER. CDR3 region: CASSVGQGMPYEQYF. For the CDR3, the DNA is TGCGCCAGCAGCGTGGGACAGGGGATGCCCTACGAGCAGTACTTC.

Of note for this clone: Other nucleotide sequences in the sample specify the same CDR3. The rearrangement uses TRBV3-1 (or the pseudogene TRBV3-2) and TRBJ1-3, with 8 positions matching TRBD1. Germline loops: CDR1 LGHDT, CDR2 YNNKEL (reference sequence). The V and J ends lost 2 bases and 4 bases, in that order; junction bases with no gene match: 1. This CDR3 is built from 14 residues. The CDR3 here is CASSQQGAGNTIYF. CDR3 DNA sequence: TGTGCCAGCAGCCAACAGGGGGCGGGAAACACCATATATTTT.

This clone was seen a single time. The rearrangement links TRBV3-1 (or the pseudogene TRBV3-2) to TRBJ2-3; D possibly corresponds to TRBD2 (6 bases). Germline CDR1 LGHDT, CDR2 YNNKEL (reference sequence). V lost 1 base, J lost 4 bases, and 18 bases lay in between. CDR3 length: 17 amino acids. The CDR3 spells CASSQAGGILRPDTQYF. The CDR3 nucleotides read TGTGCCAGCAGCCAAGCGGGCGGGATACTTCGCCCAGATACGCAGTATTTT.

This chain links TRBV7-2 with TRBJ1-2; the match to TRBD1 covers 8 bases. The germline CDR1 and CDR2 sequences are SGHTA and FQGNSA. This CDR3 has 13 residues. With 5 bases clipped from V and 4 bases from J, the junction kept 3 bases outside the gene matches. Here the CDR3 reads CASSVDRGYGYTF. In nucleotides, the CDR3 is TGTGCCAGCAGCGTCGACAGGGGCTATGGCTACACCTTC.

The chain recombines TRBV2 with TRBJ1-1; no reliable D call. The CDR3 consists of 11 residues. V lost 7 bases and J 3 bases, leaving 6 bases between the germline ends. The germline V gene encodes CDR1 SNHLY and CDR2 FYNNEI. This CDR3 is CASIAHTEAFF. As DNA, the CDR3 is TGTGCCAGCATAGCGCACACTGAAGCTTTCTTT.

The V gene is TRBV12-3 or TRBV12-4, the J gene TRBJ2-5; 7 nucleotides align to TRBD2. V shed 5 bases, J shed 8 bases, and the junction held 5 bases outside the gene matches. There are 12 residues in the CDR3. CDR3 amino acids: CASSDTGGTQYF. The DNA of the CDR3 is TGTGCCAGCAGTGACACGGGGGGAACCCAGTACTTC.

The chain couples TRBV6-2 or TRBV6-3 to TRBJ2-1; 9 nucleotides agree with TRBD2. The V segment lost 5 bases and the J segment 9 bases; nucleotides outside the gene matches: 11. The CDR3 loop spans 15 amino acids. Looked up from germline, CDR1 is MNHEY and CDR2 is SVGEGT. CDR3 coding DNA: TGTGCCAGCAGTGATGCGGGGGGGGCTCTCGGTGAGCAGTTCTTC. This translates into CASSDAGGALGEQFF.

J is TRBJ2-7 and V is TRBV6-2 or TRBV6-3; no reliable D call. V gave up 2 bases and J gave up 4 bases, with 3 bases separating them. This CDR3 region has 11 residues. The germline V gene has CDR1 MNHEY and CDR2 SVGEGT. CDR3 sequence (DNA): TGTGCCAGCAGTTACCGGTACGAGCAGTACTTC. It is translated as CASSYRYEQYF.

This sequence joins TRBV29-1 and TRBJ2-1; 9 nucleotides match TRBD1. CDR1 and CDR2 (germline): SQVTM, ANQGSEA. The CDR3 extends over 13 amino acids. Trimming removed 6 bases from V and 5 bases from J; junction bases left unmatched: 5. The CDR3 loop reads CSVQRDRDNEQFF. CDR3 sequence (DNA): TGCAGCGTCCAAAGGGACAGGGACAATGAGCAGTTCTTC.

The rearrangement joins TRBV7-8 to TRBJ2-5; 9 positions match TRBD1. This CDR3 contains 15 residues. Germline V gives CDR1 SGHVS, CDR2 FQNEAQ. The V gene end was trimmed by 5 bases and the J gene end by 4 bases; junction bases not matched to a gene: 8. The CDR3 loop reads CASSTTGGLGETQYF. The CDR3 coding sequence is TGTGCCAGCAGCACGACAGGGGGTCTAGGAGAGACCCAGTACTTC.

The chain has TRBV6-1 and TRBJ2-3; 9 nucleotides line up with TRBD2. V was clipped by 3 bases and J by 0 bases; unmatched bases: 4. The germline V gene has CDR1 MNHNS and CDR2 SASEGT. There are 16 residues in the CDR3. CDR3 in amino acids: CASSDWRGGSTDTQYF. CDR3 sequence (DNA): TGTGCCAGCAGTGACTGGCGGGGGGGTAGCACAGATACGCAGTATTTT.

This clone was counted between two and nine times. The chain is built from TRBV19 and TRBJ1-5; maybe TRBD1 (6 bases). Per the germline V gene, CDR1 is LNHDA and CDR2 is SQIVND (reference sequence). V was cut by 6 bases and J by 6 bases, with 18 bases left in between. This CDR3 is built from 15 residues. CDR3 amino acids: CASRPITGMSQPQHF. The CDR3 DNA reads as TGTGCCAGTAGACCAATCACAGGGATGAGTCAGCCCCAGCATTTT.

This sequence joins TRBV19 and TRBJ1-5, with 9 positions matching TRBD1. J gave up 5 bases and V 4 bases, and 3 bases lay outside the gene matches. Germline V lookup: CDR1 LNHDA, CDR2 SQIVND (reference sequence). The CDR3 is 14 residues long. The CDR3 nucleotides read TGTGCCAGTAGTAGGGACAGGGACGATCAGCCCCAGCATTTT. Protein product: CASSRDRDDQPQHF.

This chain joins TRBV5-6 and TRBJ2-7, with D unresolved. The length of the CDR3 is 11 residues. The V end lost 4 bases, the J end lost 5 bases, and 7 bases lay between the germline ends. CDR1 and CDR2 from the germline V gene are SGHDT and YYEEEE. The CDR3, as DNA: TGTGCCAGCAGCCAAGCCCACGAGCAGTACTTC. This encodes CASSQAHEQYF.

The CDR3 sequence: CASSLAGVGDTEAFF. The CDR3 DNA reads as TGTGCCAGCAGCTTGGCCGGGGTTGGGGACACTGAAGCTTTCTTT. The chain carries TRBV5-6 and TRBJ1-1; no reliable D call. V lost 0 bases and J 3 bases, leaving 12 bases between the germline ends. CDR1 and CDR2 (germline): SGHDT, YYEEEE. The CDR3 is made up of 15 amino acids.

The chain is built from TRBV10-3 and TRBJ2-7; D is unclear. The CDR3 is made up of 15 amino acids. V was shortened by 6 bases and J by 5 bases, with 20 bases between the two germline ends. Germline CDR1 is ENHRY and CDR2 is SYGVKD. CDR3 sequence reads: CAIRDVQNGQDEQYF. CDR3 DNA sequence: TGTGCCATCAGGGATGTACAAAACGGTCAGGACGAGCAGTACTTC.

The chain links TRBV4-1 to TRBJ1-5, with unresolved D. V was trimmed by 0 bases and J by 7 bases, leaving 10 bases between them. The CDR3 totals 14 residues. In germline, CDR1 is MGHRA, CDR2 YSYEKL. CDR3 sequence: CASSQETGAQPQHF. The CDR3 bases are TGCGCCAGCAGCCAAGAGACGGGAGCGCAGCCCCAGCATTTT.

V gene TRBV2 combines with J gene TRBJ2-7; 12 bases are shared with TRBD2. This CDR3 has 16 residues. CDR1 is SNHLY and CDR2 is FYNNEI in the germline V gene. The J segment lost 4 bases and the V segment lost 5 bases, leaving 9 bases of the junction unmatched. This CDR3 reads CASSYDLAGGTYEQYF. CDR3 sequence (DNA): TGTGCCAGCAGTTACGATCTAGCGGGGGGGACATACGAGCAGTACTTC. Full variable domain (missing parts from reference TRBV2 and TRBJ2-7): EPEVTQTPSHQVTQMGQEVILRCVPISNHLYFYWYRQILGQKVEFLVSFYNNEISEKSEIFDDQFSVERPDGSNFTLKIRSTKLEDSAMYFCASSYDLAGGTYEQYFGPGTRLTVT.

This clone has a single count. This chain joins TRBV7-9 and TRBJ1-5, with D tentatively TRBD1 (6 bases). Trimming left V 5 bases short and J 3 bases short, with 11 bases between. The CDR3 totals 14 residues. Germline CDR1 reads SEHNR; CDR2 reads FQNEAQ (reference sequence). CDR3 sequence: CASSGGHLNQPQHF. CDR3 sequence (DNA): TGTGCCAGCAGCGGGGGACACCTCAATCAGCCCCAGCATTTT.

The genes are TRBV7-8 and TRBJ1-2; D possibly corresponds to TRBD1 (6 bases). Trimming cost V 2 bases and J 3 bases, with 13 bases left between them. The germline V gene has CDR1 SGHVS and CDR2 FQNEAQ. The CDR3 is 15 amino acids. The chain's CDR3 is CASSLTTGRDYGYTF. In nucleotides, the CDR3 is TGTGCCAGCAGCTTAACTACAGGGCGGGACTATGGCTACACCTTC.

V gene TRBV3-1 (or the pseudogene TRBV3-2) combines with J gene TRBJ1-2; TRBD1 aligns across 7 bases. CDR1 and CDR2 (germline): LGHDT, YNNKEL (reference sequence). The CDR3 loop spans 13 amino acids. V trimming: 1 base; J trimming: 8 bases; junction bases outside the gene matches: 4. CDR3 in DNA: TGTGCCAGCAGCCAAGGACAGGGAGTAGGCTACACCTTC. This gives the protein CASSQGQGVGYTF.

The chain recombines TRBV24-1 with TRBJ1-2, with a weak D call TRBD1 (5 bases). Germline V CDR1 and CDR2: KGHDR, SFDVKD. This CDR3 is built from 14 residues. The CDR3 DNA sequence: TGTGGCCCCAGGCCAGGGTCAGCTAACTATGGCTACACCTTC. Translation: CGPRPGSANYGYTF.

J is TRBJ2-3 and V is TRBV10-3; TRBD1 agrees at 9 bases. The trim removed 10 bases at V and 3 bases at J, leaving 14 bases unmatched. The CDR3 covers 16 residues. Germline lookup yields CDR1 ENHRY and CDR2 SYGVKD. The CDR3 reads CATSSRDRDLTDTQYF. As DNA, the CDR3 is TGTGCCACCTCGTCCCGGGACAGGGATTTGACAGATACGCAGTATTTT.

This chain joins TRBV7-8 and TRBJ2-1; 13 bases are shared with TRBD2. Germline V lookup: CDR1 SGHVS, CDR2 FQNEAQ. This CDR3 is 18 amino acids long. J was trimmed by 7 bases and V by 0 bases; bases with no gene match: 9. The CDR3 DNA reads as TGTGCCAGCAGCTTAGCGACCATACTAGCGGGGGGGAGGAATGAGCAGTTCTTC. Residues: CASSLATILAGGRNEQFF.

The chain employs TRBV4-3 and TRBJ2-3; 9 bases agree with TRBD2. Germline CDR1 LGHNA, CDR2 YSLEER. Trimming removed 0 bases from V and 1 base from J; junction bases left unmatched: 8. The CDR3 totals 18 residues. CDR3 bases: TGCGCCAGCAGCCAAGATTATCGAGCGGGGGGTCGCACAGATACGCAGTATTTT. It encodes CASSQDYRAGGRTDTQYF.

V and J are TRBV6-5 and TRBJ1-1; D uncertain. The V gene's germline CDR1 is MNHEY and CDR2 SVGAGI. V shed 2 bases and J shed 3 bases, with 7 bases lying between them. The CDR3 contains 13 residues. CDR3 bases: TGTGCCAGCAGTTACAGCTCTTACACTGAAGCTTTCTTT. Encoded protein: CASSYSSYTEAFF.

The sample holds a few counts of this clone. The rearrangement joins TRBV5-6 to TRBJ1-5, with 10 nucleotides matching TRBD1. This CDR3 has 17 residues. Germline CDR1 is SGHDT and CDR2 is YYEEEE. V was clipped by 0 bases and J by 0 bases; unmatched bases: 3. CDR3 sequence reads: CASSLGTGGVSNQPQHF. The CDR3 nucleotides read TGTGCCAGCAGCTTGGGGACAGGGGGTGTTAGCAATCAGCCCCAGCATTTT.

The gene calls are TRBV24-1 and TRBJ2-3, with TRBD1 identical over 8 bases. CDR3 size: 15 residues. Germline values: CDR1 KGHDR, CDR2 SFDVKD. V trimming: 3 bases; J trimming: 6 bases; junction bases outside the gene matches: 7. CDR3 loop: CATSDKGQGSDTQYF. The CDR3 nucleotides are TGTGCCACCAGTGATAAAGGACAGGGATCCGATACGCAGTATTTT.